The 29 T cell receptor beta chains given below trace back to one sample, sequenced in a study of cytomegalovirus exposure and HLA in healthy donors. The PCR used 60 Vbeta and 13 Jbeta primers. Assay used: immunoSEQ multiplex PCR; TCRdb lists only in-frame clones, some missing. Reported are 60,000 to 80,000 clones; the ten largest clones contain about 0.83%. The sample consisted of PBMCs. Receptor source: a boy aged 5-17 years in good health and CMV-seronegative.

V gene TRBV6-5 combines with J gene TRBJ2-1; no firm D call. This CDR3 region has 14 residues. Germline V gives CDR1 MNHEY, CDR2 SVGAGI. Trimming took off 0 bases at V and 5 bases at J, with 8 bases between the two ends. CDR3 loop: CASSYSLVHNEQFF. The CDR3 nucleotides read TGTGCCAGCAGTTACTCACTTGTACACAATGAGCAGTTCTTC.

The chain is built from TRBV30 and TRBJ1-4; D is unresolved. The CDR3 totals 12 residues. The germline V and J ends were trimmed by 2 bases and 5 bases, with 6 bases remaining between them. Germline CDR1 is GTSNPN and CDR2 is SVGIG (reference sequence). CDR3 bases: TGTGCCTGGAGTCCGAGCAATGAAAAACTGTTTTTT. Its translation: CAWSPSNEKLFF.

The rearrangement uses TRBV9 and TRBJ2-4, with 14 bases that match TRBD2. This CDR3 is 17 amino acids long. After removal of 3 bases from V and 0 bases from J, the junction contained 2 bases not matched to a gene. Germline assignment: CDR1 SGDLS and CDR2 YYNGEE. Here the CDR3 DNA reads TGTGCCAGCAGCGGGGGACTAGCGGGAGAAGCCAAAAACATTCAGTACTTC. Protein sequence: CASSGGLAGEAKNIQYF.

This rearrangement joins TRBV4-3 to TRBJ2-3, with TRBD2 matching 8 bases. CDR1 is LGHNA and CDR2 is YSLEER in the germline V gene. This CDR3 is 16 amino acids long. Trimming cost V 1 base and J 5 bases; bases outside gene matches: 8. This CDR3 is CASSQALSGTRDTQYF. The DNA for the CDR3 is TGCGCCAGCAGCCAAGCCCTTAGCGGGACAAGAGATACGCAGTATTTT.

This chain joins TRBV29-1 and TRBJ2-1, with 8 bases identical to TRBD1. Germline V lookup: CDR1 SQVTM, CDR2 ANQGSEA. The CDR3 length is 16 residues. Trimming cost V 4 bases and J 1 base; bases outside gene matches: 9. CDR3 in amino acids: CSVAPRQGSSYNEQFF. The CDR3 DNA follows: TGCAGCGTTGCCCCCCGACAGGGGAGTTCCTACAATGAGCAGTTCTTC.

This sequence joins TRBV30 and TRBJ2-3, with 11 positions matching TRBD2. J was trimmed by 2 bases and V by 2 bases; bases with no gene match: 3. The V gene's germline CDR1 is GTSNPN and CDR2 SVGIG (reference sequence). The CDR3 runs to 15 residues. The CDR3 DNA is TGTGCCTGGAGTAAGACTAGCGGGGTCACAGATACGCAGTATTTT. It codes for CAWSKTSGVTDTQYF.

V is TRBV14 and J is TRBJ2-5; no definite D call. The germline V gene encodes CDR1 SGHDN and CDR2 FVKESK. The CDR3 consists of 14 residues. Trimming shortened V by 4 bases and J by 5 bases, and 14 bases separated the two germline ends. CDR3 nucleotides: TGTGCCAGCAGCCCCCGACCAAGGCGGGAGACCCAGTACTTC. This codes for CASSPRPRRETQYF.

The CDR3 spells CASSADRTYEQYF. CDR3 in DNA: TGTGCCAGCAGCGCAGACAGGACATACGAGCAGTACTTC. The chain recombines TRBV7-9 with TRBJ2-7; D is perhaps TRBD1 (6 bases). Germline V gene sequence: CDR1 SEHNR, CDR2 FQNEAQ (reference sequence). The length of the CDR3 is 13 residues. V was trimmed by 5 bases and J by 4 bases, leaving 12 bases between them.

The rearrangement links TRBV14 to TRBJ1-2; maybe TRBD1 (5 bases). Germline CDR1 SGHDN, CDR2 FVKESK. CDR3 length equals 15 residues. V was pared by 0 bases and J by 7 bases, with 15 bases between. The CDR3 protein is CASSQEGSGLGGYTF. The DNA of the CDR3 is TGTGCCAGCAGCCAAGAGGGTTCAGGGCTTGGTGGCTACACCTTC.

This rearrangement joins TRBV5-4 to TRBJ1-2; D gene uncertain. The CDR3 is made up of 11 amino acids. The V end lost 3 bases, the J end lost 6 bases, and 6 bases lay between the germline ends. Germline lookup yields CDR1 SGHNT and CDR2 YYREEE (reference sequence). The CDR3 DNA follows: TGTGCCAGCAGCTCGCCTAATGGCTACACCTTC. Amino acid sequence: CASSSPNGYTF. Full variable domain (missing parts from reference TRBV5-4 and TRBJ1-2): ETGVTQSPTHLIKTRGQQVTLRCSSQSGHNTVSWYQQALGQGPQFIFQYYREEENGRGNFPPRFSGLQFPNYSSELNVNALELDDSALYLCASSSPNGYTFGSGTRLTVV.

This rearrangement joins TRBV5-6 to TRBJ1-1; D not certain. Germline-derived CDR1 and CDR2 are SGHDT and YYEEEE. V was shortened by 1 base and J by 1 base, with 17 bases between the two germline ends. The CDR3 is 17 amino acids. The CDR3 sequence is CASSLLGSYKTNTEAFF. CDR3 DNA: TGTGCCAGCAGCTTGCTCGGTAGCTACAAGACGAACACTGAAGCTTTCTTT.

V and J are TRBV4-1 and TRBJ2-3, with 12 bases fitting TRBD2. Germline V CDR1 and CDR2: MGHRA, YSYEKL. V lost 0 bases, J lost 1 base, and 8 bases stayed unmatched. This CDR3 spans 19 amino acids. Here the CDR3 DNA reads TGCGCCAGCAGCCAAGATATGAGACTAGCGGGGGCTCGCACAGATACGCAGTATTTT. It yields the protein CASSQDMRLAGARTDTQYF.

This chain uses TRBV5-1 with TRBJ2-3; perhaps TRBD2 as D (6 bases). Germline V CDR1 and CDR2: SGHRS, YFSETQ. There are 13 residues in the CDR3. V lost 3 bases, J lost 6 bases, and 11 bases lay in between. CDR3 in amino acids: CASSSTGVDTQYF. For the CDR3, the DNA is TGCGCCAGCAGCTCCACGGGGGTGGATACGCAGTATTTT.

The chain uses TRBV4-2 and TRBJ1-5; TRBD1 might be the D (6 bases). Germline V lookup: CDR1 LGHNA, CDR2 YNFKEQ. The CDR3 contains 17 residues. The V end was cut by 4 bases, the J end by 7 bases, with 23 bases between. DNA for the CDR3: TGTGCCAGCAGCCCCCTTACCGGTACAGGGCTGGGGCAGCCCCAGCATTTT. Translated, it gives CASSPLTGTGLGQPQHF.

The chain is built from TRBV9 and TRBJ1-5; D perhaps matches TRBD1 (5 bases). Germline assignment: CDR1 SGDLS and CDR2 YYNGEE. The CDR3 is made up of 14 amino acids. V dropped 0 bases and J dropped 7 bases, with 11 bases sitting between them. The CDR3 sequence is CASSVGRAGQPQHF. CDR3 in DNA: TGTGCCAGCAGCGTAGGCAGGGCGGGGCAGCCCCAGCATTTT.

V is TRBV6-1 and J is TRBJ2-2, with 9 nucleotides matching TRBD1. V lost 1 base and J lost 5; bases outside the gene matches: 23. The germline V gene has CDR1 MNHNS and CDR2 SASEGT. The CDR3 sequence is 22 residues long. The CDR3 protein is CASSEDQYAVVSDRGDTGELFF. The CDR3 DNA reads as TGTGCCAGCAGTGAAGACCAGTACGCTGTTGTATCGGACAGGGGTGATACCGGGGAGCTGTTTTTT.

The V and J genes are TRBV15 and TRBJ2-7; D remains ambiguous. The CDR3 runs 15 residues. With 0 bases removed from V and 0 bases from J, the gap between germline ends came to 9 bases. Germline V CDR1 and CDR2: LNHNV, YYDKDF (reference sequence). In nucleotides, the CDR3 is TGTGCCACCAGCAGAGACCTCACGGGCTCCTACGAGCAGTACTTC. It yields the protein CATSRDLTGSYEQYF. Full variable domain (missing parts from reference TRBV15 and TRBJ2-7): DAMVIQNPRYQVTQFGKPVTLSCSQTLNHNVMYWYQQKSSQAPKLLFHYYDKDFNNEADTPDNFQSRRPNTSFCFLDIRSPGLGDTAMYLCATSRDLTGSYEQYFGPGTRLTVT.

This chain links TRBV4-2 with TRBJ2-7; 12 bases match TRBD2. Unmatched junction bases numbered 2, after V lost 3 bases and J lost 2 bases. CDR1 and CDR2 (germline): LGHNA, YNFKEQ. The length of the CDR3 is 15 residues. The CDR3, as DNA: TGTGCCAGCAGCCAGACTAGCGGGGGTGCCTACGAGCAGTACTTC. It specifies CASSQTSGGAYEQYF.

The CDR3 sequence: CASSLSTAGGELFF. CDR3 coding DNA: TGCGCCAGCAGCTTGAGTACAGCGGGCGGGGAGCTGTTTTTT. The chain is built from TRBV5-1 and TRBJ2-2; maybe TRBD2 (6 bases). The germline V gene encodes CDR1 SGHRS and CDR2 YFSETQ. V was cut by 1 base and J by 7 bases, with 11 bases left in between. The CDR3 spans 14 residues. The whole variable domain, filled in from reference TRBV5-1 and TRBJ2-2, reads KAGVTQTPRYLIKTRGQQVTLSCSPISGHRSVSWYQQTPGQGLQFLFEYFSETQRNKGNFPGRFSGRQFSNSRSEMNVSTLELGDSALYLCASSLSTAGGELFFGEGSRLTVL.

This chain's CDR3 is CASSLAPGGYGYTF. As DNA, the CDR3 is TGTGCCAGCAGCCTGGCGCCTGGCGGCTATGGCTACACCTTC. The rearrangement uses TRBV5-8 and TRBJ1-2; D is undetermined. Trimming shortened V by 4 bases and J by 4 bases, and 14 bases separated the two germline ends. This CDR3 is built from 14 residues. The V gene's germline CDR1 is SGHTS and CDR2 YDEGEE.

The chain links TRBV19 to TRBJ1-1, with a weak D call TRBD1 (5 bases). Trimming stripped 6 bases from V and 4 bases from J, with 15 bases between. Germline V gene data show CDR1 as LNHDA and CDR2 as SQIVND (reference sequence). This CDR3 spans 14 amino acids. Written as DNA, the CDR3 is TGTGCCAGTAGGTTAAGCAGGGCCGGCACTGAAGCTTTCTTT. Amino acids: CASRLSRAGTEAFF.

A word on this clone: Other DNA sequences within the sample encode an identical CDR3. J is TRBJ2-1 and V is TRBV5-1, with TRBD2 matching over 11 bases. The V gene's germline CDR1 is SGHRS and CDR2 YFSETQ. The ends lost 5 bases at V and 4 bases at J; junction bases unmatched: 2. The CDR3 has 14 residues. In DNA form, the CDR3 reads TGCGCCAGCAGTTCTAGCGGGGGGTACAATGAGCAGTTCTTC. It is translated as CASSSSGGYNEQFF.

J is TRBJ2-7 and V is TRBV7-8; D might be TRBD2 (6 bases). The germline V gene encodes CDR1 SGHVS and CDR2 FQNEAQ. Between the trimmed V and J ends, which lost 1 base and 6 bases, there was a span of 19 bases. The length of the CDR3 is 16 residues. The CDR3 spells CASSLGHAGPPPEQYF. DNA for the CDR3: TGTGCCAGCAGCTTAGGCCACGCGGGACCCCCTCCCGAGCAGTACTTC. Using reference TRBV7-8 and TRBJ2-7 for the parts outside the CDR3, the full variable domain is GAGVSQSPRYKVAKRGQDVALRCDPISGHVSLFWYQQALGQGPEFLTYFQNEAQLDKSGLPSDRFFAERPEGSVSTLKIQRTQQEDSAVYLCASSLGHAGPPPEQYFGPGTRLTVT.

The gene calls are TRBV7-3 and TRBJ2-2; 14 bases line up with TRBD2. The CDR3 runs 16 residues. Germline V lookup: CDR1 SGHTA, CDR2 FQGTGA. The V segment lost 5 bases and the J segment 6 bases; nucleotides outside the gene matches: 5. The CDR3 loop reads CASSAGTSGRSGELFF. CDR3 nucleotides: TGTGCCAGCAGCGCCGGGACTAGCGGGAGATCCGGGGAGCTGTTTTTT.

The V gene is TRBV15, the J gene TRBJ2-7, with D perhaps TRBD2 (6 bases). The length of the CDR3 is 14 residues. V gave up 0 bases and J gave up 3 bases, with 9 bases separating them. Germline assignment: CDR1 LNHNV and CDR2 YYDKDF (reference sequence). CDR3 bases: TGTGCCACCAGCAGAGATCCCGGGAGCTACGAGCAGTACTTC. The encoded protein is CATSRDPGSYEQYF.

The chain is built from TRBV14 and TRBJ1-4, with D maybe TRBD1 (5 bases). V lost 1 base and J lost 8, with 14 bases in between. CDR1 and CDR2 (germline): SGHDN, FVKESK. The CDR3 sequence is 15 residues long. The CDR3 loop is CASSQAGLRGEKLFF. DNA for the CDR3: TGTGCCAGCAGCCAAGCAGGGTTAAGAGGCGAAAAACTGTTTTTT.

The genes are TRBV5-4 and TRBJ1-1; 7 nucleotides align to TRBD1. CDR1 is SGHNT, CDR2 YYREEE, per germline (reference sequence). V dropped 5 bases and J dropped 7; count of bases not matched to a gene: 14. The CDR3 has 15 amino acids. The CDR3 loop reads CASRDKGARGGEAFF. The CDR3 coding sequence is TGTGCCAGCAGAGACAAGGGGGCCCGGGGTGGTGAAGCTTTCTTT.

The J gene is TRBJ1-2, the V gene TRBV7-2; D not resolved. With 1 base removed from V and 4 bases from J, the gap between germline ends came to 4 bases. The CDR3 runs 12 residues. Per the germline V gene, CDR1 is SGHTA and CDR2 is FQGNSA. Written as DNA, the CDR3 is TGTGCCAGCAGCTTAGTCAGCTATGGCTACACCTTC. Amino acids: CASSLVSYGYTF.

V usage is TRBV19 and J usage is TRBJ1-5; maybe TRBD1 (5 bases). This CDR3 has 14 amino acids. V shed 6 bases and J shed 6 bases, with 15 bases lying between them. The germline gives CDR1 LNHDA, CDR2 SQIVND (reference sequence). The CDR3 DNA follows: TGTGCCAGTAGCCCCACAATTCAGGGTCAGCCCCAGCATTTT. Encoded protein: CASSPTIQGQPQHF.